This TCR beta chain was retrieved from a study of cytomegalovirus exposure and HLA in healthy donors. Study-wide results and limits: Earlier analysis yielded a pattern in which most TCR beta V segments were productive about 87% or about 30% of the time. The study reported that TCR beta sequences accurately predicted HLA-A and HLA-B alleles in most subjects.

PCR was performed using 60 Vbeta and 13 Jbeta primers. Method: immunoSEQ multiplex PCR; TCRdb's copy keeps in-frame clones and lacks some. This sample has 210,000 or so clones, with roughly 84% found just once. As to this clone: As yet, its antigen is unknown.

Per germline, CDR1 SGDLS and CDR2 YYNGEE. The J segment lost 4 bases and the V segment lost 0 bases, leaving 5 bases of the junction unmatched. This CDR3 comprises 16 residues. The chain joins TRBV9 to TRBJ1-4; 8 bases match TRBD1. The sequencing input was PBMCs. The receptor was derived from a girl aged 2 to 10 in good health and CMV-seronegative. CDR3 sequence (DNA): TGTGCCAGCAGCGTAGCAGCAGGGGGCAATAATGAAAAACTGTTTTTT. Its protein is CASSVAAGGNNEKLFF. Filled out from reference TRBV9 and TRBJ1-4, the complete variable domain reads DSGVTQTPKHLITATGQRVTLRCSPRSGDLSVYWYQQSLDQGLQFLIQYYNGEERAKGNILERFSAQQFPDLHSELNLSSLELGDSALYFCASSVAAGGNNEKLFFGSGTQLSVL.